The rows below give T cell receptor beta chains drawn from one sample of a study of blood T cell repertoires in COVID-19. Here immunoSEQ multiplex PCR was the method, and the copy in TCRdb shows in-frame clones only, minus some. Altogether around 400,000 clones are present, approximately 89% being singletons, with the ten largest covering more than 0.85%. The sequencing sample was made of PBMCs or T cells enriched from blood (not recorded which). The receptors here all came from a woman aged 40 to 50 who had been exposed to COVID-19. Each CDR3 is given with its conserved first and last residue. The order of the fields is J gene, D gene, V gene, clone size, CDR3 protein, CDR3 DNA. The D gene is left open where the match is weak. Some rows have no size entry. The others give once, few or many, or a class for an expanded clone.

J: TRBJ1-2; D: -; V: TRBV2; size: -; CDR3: CASSAGRVYYGYTF; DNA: TGTGCCAGCAGTGCGGGCAGGGTTTACTATGGCTACACCTTC
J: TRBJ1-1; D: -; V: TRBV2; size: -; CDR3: CASSPFRGTEAFF; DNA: TGTGCCAGCAGTCCCTTCCGAGGGACTGAAGCTTTCTTT
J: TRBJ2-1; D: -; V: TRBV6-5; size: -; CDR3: CASSYPTANEQFF; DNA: TGTGCCAGCAGTTACCCCACTGCCAATGAGCAGTTCTTC
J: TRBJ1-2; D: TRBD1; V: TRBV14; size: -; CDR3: CASSPQTGGGNYGYTF; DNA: TGTGCCAGCAGCCCTCAGACAGGGGGAGGGAACTATGGCTACACCTTC
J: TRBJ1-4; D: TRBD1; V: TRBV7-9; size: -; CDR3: CASSRDRGGDEKLFF; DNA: TGTGCCAGCAGCAGAGACAGGGGTGGGGATGAAAAACTGTTTTTT
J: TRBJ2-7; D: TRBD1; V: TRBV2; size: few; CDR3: CASSDPGTGSYEQYF; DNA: TGTGCCAGCAGTGACCCGGGGACAGGATCCTACGAGCAGTACTTC
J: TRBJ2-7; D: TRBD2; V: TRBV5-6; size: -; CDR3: CASSPRGRGYEQYF; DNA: TGTGCCAGCAGCCCACGGGGGAGGGGCTACGAGCAGTACTTC
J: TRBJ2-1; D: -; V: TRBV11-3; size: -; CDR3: CASSLALFRSEQFF; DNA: TGTGCCAGCAGCTTAGCTCTATTTCGGAGTGAGCAGTTCTTC
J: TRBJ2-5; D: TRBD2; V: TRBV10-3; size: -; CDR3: CATLAGAQETQYF; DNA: TGTGCCACCCTAGCGGGGGCTCAAGAGACCCAGTACTTC
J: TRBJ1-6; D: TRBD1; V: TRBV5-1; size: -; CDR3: CASSLGAGRTGDNSPLHF; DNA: TGCGCCAGCAGCTTGGGGGCAGGAAGGACAGGTGATAATTCACCCCTCCACTTT
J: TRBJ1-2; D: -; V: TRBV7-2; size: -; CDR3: CASRLVGSTYGYTF; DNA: TGTGCCAGCAGATTAGTTGGCAGTACCTATGGCTACACCTTC
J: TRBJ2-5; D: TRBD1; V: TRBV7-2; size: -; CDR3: CASSLAGQGTSETQYF; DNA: TGTGCCAGCAGCTTAGCGGGACAGGGGACTTCAGAGACCCAGTACTTC
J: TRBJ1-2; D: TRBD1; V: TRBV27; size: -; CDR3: CASSPWTGGADGYTF; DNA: TGTGCCAGCAGTCCGTGGACAGGGGGCGCGGATGGCTACACCTTC
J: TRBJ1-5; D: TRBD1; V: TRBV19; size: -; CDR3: CASSILGGDRRYSNQPQHF; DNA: TGTGCCAGTAGTATTCTGGGAGGGGACAGGAGATATAGCAATCAGCCCCAGCATTTT
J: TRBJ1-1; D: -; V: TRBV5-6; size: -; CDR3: CASSSGGITEAFF; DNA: TGTGCCAGCAGCTCCGGGGGTATCACTGAAGCTTTCTTT
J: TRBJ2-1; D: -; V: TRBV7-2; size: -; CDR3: CASSLAIPASGQFF; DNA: TGTGCCAGCAGCTTAGCAATCCCAGCTTCGGGGCAGTTCTTC
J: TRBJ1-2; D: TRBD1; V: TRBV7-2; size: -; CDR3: CASSFPDRTRDGYTF; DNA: TGTGCCAGCAGCTTTCCGGACAGGACCAGGGATGGCTACACCTTC
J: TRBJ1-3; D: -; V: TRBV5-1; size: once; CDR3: CASSTAGRSSGNTIYF; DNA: TGCGCCAGCAGCACGGCGGGCAGAAGCTCTGGAAACACCATATATTTT
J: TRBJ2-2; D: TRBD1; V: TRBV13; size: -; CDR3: CASSLSRSGGQGGELFF; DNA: TGTGCCAGCAGCTTATCCCGGTCAGGGGGCCAGGGCGGGGAGCTGTTTTTT
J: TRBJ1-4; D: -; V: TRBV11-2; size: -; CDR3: CASSSIAPNEKLFF; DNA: TGTGCCAGCAGCTCGATAGCCCCTAATGAAAAACTGTTTTTT
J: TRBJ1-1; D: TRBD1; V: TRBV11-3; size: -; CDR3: CASSPPGGFTEAFF; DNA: TGTGCCAGCAGCCCACCAGGGGGCTTCACTGAAGCTTTCTTT
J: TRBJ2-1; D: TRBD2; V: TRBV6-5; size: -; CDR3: CASSQLAGGPYEQFF; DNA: TGTGCCAGCAGTCAACTAGCGGGAGGGCCTTATGAGCAGTTCTTC
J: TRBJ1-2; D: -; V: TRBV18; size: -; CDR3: CASSPGTAGNGYTF; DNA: TGTGCCAGCTCACCTGGGACTGCCGGAAATGGCTACACCTTC
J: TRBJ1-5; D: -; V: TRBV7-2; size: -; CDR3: CASGTATNQPQHF; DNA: TGTGCCAGTGGAACAGCCACCAATCAGCCCCAGCATTTT
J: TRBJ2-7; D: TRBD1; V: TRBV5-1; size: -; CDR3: CASSLAQGAIYEQYF; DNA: TGCGCCAGCAGCTTGGCCCAGGGGGCGATTTACGAGCAGTACTTC
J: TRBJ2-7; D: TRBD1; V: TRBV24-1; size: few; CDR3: CATSEKGQDEQYF; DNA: TGTGCCACCAGTGAGAAGGGACAGGACGAGCAGTACTTC